Following are 9 T cell receptor beta chains from one sample sequenced in a study of blood T cell repertoires in COVID-19 (dated by TCRdb to 2018 to 2021). The library was generated by the immunoSEQ multiplex PCR assay. In its TCRdb copy, this immuneACCESS table keeps in-frame sequences only and misses some clones. Where compared with another copy, unresolved V genes explain less than half of these, and the others have no known cause. The sample table records about 400,000 clones; around nine tenths of these occur just once. 10% of the sample belongs to the ten largest clones. Input material: PBMCs or T cells enriched from blood (not recorded which). The receptors derive from a woman in her 50s who had recovered from COVID-19.

The chain recombines TRBV3-1 (or the pseudogene TRBV3-2) with TRBJ2-6; 7 bases line up with TRBD2. CDR1 and CDR2 (germline): LGHDT, YNNKEL (reference sequence). V shed 2 bases and J 2 bases; nucleotides not matched to a gene: 6. CDR3 length equals 17 residues. CDR3 region: CASSQFVGGTGANVLTF. The CDR3 DNA reads as TGTGCCAGCAGCCAATTCGTGGGGGGGACTGGGGCCAACGTCCTGACTTTC.

The chain recombines TRBV5-1 with TRBJ2-2; TRBD1 aligns across 9 bases. CDR3 size: 14 residues. J lost 7 bases, V lost 5 bases, and 6 bases had no gene match. The V gene's germline CDR1 is SGHRS and CDR2 YFSETQ. DNA of the CDR3: TGCGCCAGCAGAAGGGACAGGGTAGGCGGGGAGCTGTTTTTT. Translated: CASRRDRVGGELFF.

J is TRBJ1-5 and V is TRBV28, with 7 nucleotides matching TRBD1. The CDR3 has 14 amino acids. V lost 7 bases to trimming and J lost 2 bases; unmatched junction nucleotides: 5. In germline, CDR1 is MDHEN, CDR2 SYDVKM. CDR3 in amino acids: CASKGGAGNQPQHF. The CDR3 bases are TGTGCCAGCAAAGGGGGCGCAGGCAATCAGCCCCAGCATTTT.

The chain uses TRBV10-3 and TRBJ2-7; 8 bases agree with TRBD1. V dropped 11 bases and J dropped 2; count of bases not matched to a gene: 8. The CDR3 consists of 13 residues. Germline V gives CDR1 ENHRY, CDR2 SYGVKD. The CDR3 DNA is TGTGCCGTTAAAGGGACAGGCCCCTACGAGCAGTACTTC. Protein sequence: CAVKGTGPYEQYF.

This clone is a singleton in its sample. The chain carries TRBV7-6 and TRBJ2-1; 14 bases are shared with TRBD2. The V gene's germline CDR1 is SGHVS and CDR2 FNYEAQ. Unmatched junction bases numbered 5, after V lost 5 bases and J lost 8 bases. The CDR3 totals 15 residues. The CDR3 here is CASSPGLAGGDEQFF. The CDR3 region has the DNA TGTGCCAGCAGCCCCGGACTAGCGGGGGGCGATGAGCAGTTCTTC.

This chain links TRBV29-1 with TRBJ1-1, with D maybe TRBD1 (5 bases). The germline V gene encodes CDR1 SQVTM and CDR2 ANQGSEA. The CDR3 consists of 14 residues. V shed 4 bases and J shed 1 base, with 13 bases lying between them. CDR3 sequence reads: CSVGGTGPNTEAFF. The CDR3 DNA reads as TGCAGCGTTGGGGGAACAGGACCGAACACTGAAGCTTTCTTT.

This rearrangement joins TRBV3-1 (or the pseudogene TRBV3-2) to TRBJ1-5, with unresolved D. V lost 2 bases, J lost 4 bases, and 12 bases lay in between. This CDR3 has 15 amino acids. Germline lookup yields CDR1 LGHDT and CDR2 YNNKEL (reference sequence). In nucleotides, the CDR3 is TGTGCCAGCAGCCAAAGTACGGGATCAAATCAGCCCCAGCATTTT. This sequence encodes CASSQSTGSNQPQHF.

This rearrangement joins TRBV6-5 to TRBJ2-7, with D possibly being TRBD1 (5 bases). The CDR3 length is 12 residues. V lost 5 bases and J 2 bases, leaving 7 bases between the germline ends. The germline CDR1 and CDR2 sequences are MNHEY and SVGAGI. In nucleotides, the CDR3 is TGTGCCAGCAGTCCAGGGACCTACGAGCAGTACTTC. Amino acid sequence: CASSPGTYEQYF.

This chain joins TRBV28 and TRBJ2-5, with 7 positions matching TRBD1. The V segment lost 5 bases and the J segment 3 bases; nucleotides outside the gene matches: 3. Germline V lookup: CDR1 MDHEN, CDR2 SYDVKM. This CDR3 is 13 amino acids long. The CDR3 sequence is CASSTGQKETQYF. The CDR3, as DNA: TGTGCCAGCAGTACGGGACAGAAAGAGACCCAGTACTTC.